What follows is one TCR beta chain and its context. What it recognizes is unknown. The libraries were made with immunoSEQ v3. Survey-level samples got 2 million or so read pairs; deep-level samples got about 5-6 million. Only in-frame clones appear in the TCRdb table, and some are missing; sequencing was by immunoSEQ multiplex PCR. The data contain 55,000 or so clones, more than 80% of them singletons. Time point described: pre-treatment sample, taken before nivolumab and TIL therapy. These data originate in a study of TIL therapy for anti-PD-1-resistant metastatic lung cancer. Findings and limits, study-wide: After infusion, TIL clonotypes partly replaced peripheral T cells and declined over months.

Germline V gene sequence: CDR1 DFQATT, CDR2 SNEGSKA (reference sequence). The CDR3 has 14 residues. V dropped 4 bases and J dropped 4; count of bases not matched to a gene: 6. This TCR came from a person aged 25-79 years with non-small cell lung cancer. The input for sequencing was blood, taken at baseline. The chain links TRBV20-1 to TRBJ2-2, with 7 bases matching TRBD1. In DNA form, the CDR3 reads TGCAGTGCTAATGACAGGGCCTTCACCGGGGAGCTGTTTTTT. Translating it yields CSANDRAFTGELFF.